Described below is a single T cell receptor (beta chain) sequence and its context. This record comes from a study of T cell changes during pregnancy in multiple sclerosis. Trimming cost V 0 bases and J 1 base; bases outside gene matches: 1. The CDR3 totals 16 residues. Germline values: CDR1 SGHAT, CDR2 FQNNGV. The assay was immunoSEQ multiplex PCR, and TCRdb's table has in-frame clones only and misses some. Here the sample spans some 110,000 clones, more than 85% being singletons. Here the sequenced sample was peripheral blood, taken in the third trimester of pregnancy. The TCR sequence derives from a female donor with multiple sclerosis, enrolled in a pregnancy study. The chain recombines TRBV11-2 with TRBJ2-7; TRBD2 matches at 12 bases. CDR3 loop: CASSLETSGGSYEQYF. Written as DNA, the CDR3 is TGTGCCAGCAGCTTAGAGACTAGCGGGGGATCCTACGAGCAGTACTTC.